Detailed here is one TCR beta chain. The antigen is not known. One entry per CDR3 protein, without DNA, is what TCRdb gives after re-calling the 5' RACE reads. The table lists around 180,000 distinct CDR3 sequences, with around 20% in the top ten. CDR1 is SGHKS and CDR2 is YYEKEE in the germline V gene (reference sequence). This CDR3 has 15 residues. This entry is derived from a study of T cells expressing NK-cell markers. Turning to the study itself: Sorted T-cell subsets CD3+CD56+NKG2C+, CD3+CD56+NKG2C- and CD3+CD56-NKG2C+ were TCR beta-sequenced. Out of eight donors sequenced, seven tested HCMV-seropositive and the remaining one seronegative.

Overall study findings and caveats: Expanded clones of NKG2C+ T cells had an unclear HCMV specificity.

The source of this sequence is a man aged 18-69 years in good health. The chain employs TRBV5-5 and TRBJ2-3; TCRdb indicates TRBD1, and absent DNA this call remains unverified. Input material: blood T cells: a sorted CD56 or NKG2C T cell subset, CD4+ or CD8+ T cells, or bulk PBMC T cells (not recorded which). Here the CDR3 reads CASRGMGGSWGTQYF.